Listed below are T cell receptor beta chains from one sample, sequenced in a study of blood T cell repertoires in COVID-19. TCRdb keeps only in-frame clones here, not all; method: immunoSEQ multiplex PCR. The table lists 180,000 or so clones, around 86% of them singletons. The sequencing sample was made of peripheral blood. These receptors all stem from a man aged 55 to 69 with acute or convalescent COVID-19. Both conserved end residues are part of each CDR3. A D gene is named only where the DNA matches it firmly. Some rows have no size entry. The others give once, few or many, or a class for an expanded clone.

clone_size | j_call | v_call | d_call | cdr3_aa | cdr3_nt
once | TRBJ1-1 | TRBV6-5 | TRBD1 | CASSRGQGEAFF | TGTGCCAGCAGTAGGGGACAGGGAGAAGCTTTCTTT
. | TRBJ2-1 | TRBV7-9 | . | CASSLAGAGSLEQFF | TGTGCCAGCAGCTTAGCGGGTGCCGGGTCCTTGGAGCAGTTCTTC
. | TRBJ1-1 | TRBV28 | . | CASSLAGITEAFF | TGTGCCAGCAGTTTAGCGGGGATTACTGAAGCTTTCTTT
once | TRBJ2-3 | TRBV5-5 | TRBD1 | CASSLGGSGGHSTDTQYF | TGTGCCAGCAGCTTGGGGGGCTCAGGGGGCCATAGCACAGATACGCAGTATTTT
once | TRBJ2-2 | TRBV10-3 | TRBD2 | CAIGNSGSGTGELFF | TGTGCCATCGGAAATAGCGGGAGTGGCACCGGGGAGCTGTTTTTT
. | TRBJ2-1 | TRBV4-1 | TRBD2 | CASSKARTSGAYNEQFF | TGCGCCAGCAGCAAAGCCCGGACTAGCGGGGCCTACAATGAGCAGTTCTTC
. | TRBJ2-7 | TRBV27 | . | CASSAGREAYEQYF | TGTGCCAGCAGTGCGGGACGAGAAGCCTACGAGCAGTACTTC
. | TRBJ2-5 | TRBV3-1/TRBV3-2 | . | CASDGGGEETQYF | TGTGCCAGCGACGGCGGAGGGGAAGAGACCCAGTACTTC
. | TRBJ1-2 | TRBV18 | . | CASSPPSQADGYTF | TGTGCCAGCTCACCACCGTCCCAGGCCGATGGCTACACCTTC
. | TRBJ1-2 | TRBV18 | . | CASSPTRAGDNYGYTF | TGTGCCAGCTCACCAACCCGGGCAGGGGATAACTATGGCTACACCTTC
. | TRBJ2-4 | TRBV28 | . | CASSLQVAKNIQYF | TGTGCCAGCAGCCTACAGGTGGCCAAAAACATTCAGTACTTC
. | TRBJ1-5 | TRBV30 | TRBD1 | CAWSVSGQGYQPQHF | TGTGCCTGGAGTGTATCGGGACAGGGATATCAGCCCCAGCATTTT
once | TRBJ1-6 | TRBV6-1 | . | CASSERTRVSNSPLHF | TGTGCCAGCAGCGAAAGGACAAGGGTGAGCAATTCACCCCTCCACTTT
. | TRBJ1-4 | TRBV28 | TRBD1 | CASSFFGQGGEKLFF | TGTGCCAGCAGTTTTTTCGGACAGGGAGGTGAAAAACTGTTTTTT
. | TRBJ1-2 | TRBV3-1/TRBV3-2 | . | CASSQRSVNGYTF | TGTGCCAGCAGCCAACGCTCAGTTAATGGCTACACCTTC
. | TRBJ2-3 | TRBV7-3 | . | CASSLGGSVDTQYF | TGTGCCAGCAGCTTAGGCGGGTCGGTAGATACGCAGTATTTT
. | TRBJ1-1 | TRBV30 | . | CAWSRQGSLRTEAFF | TGTGCCTGGAGTCGTCAGGGGTCCTTAAGGACTGAAGCTTTCTTT
. | TRBJ2-7 | TRBV30 | TRBD1 | CAWRRDRASYEQYF | TGTGCCTGGAGACGGGACAGGGCCTCCTACGAGCAGTACTTC
. | TRBJ2-1 | TRBV28 | . | CASSLIAGRGSGYNEQFF | TGTGCCAGCAGTTTGATTGCCGGGCGGGGATCCGGCTACAATGAGCAGTTCTTC
once | TRBJ1-1 | TRBV5-4 | . | CASSLGRSNTEAFF | TGTGCCAGCAGCTTGGGGAGGTCGAACACTGAAGCTTTCTTT
. | TRBJ1-6 | TRBV3-1/TRBV3-2 | TRBD1 | CASSIATGGDSPLHF | TGTGCCAGCAGCATCGCGACAGGGGGGGATTCACCCCTCCACTTT
. | TRBJ1-5 | TRBV7-2 | . | CASSPGTRHSNQPQHF | TGTGCCAGCAGCCCCGGGACACGACATAGCAATCAGCCCCAGCATTTT
once | TRBJ2-4 | TRBV5-1 | TRBD2 | CASSLDPTPVAGRIAKNIQYF | TGCGCCAGCAGCTTGGACCCCACTCCTGTAGCGGGGAGAATAGCCAAAAACATTCAGTACTTC
. | TRBJ1-1 | TRBV7-9 | . | CASSPEAATEAFF | TGTGCCAGCAGCCCCGAGGCAGCCACTGAAGCTTTCTTT
. | TRBJ1-1 | TRBV27 | TRBD1 | CASSFPTRDRQVWVF | TGTGCCAGCAGTTTCCCTACCCGGGACAGGCAGGTTTGGGTCTTT
. | TRBJ2-7 | TRBV7-2 | TRBD1 | CASSIGQGSYEQYF | TGTGCCAGCAGCATCGGACAGGGCTCCTACGAGCAGTACTTC
. | TRBJ2-2 | TRBV5-1 | . | CASATGAAMNTGELFF | TGCGCCAGCGCTACCGGCGCGGCTATGAACACCGGGGAGCTGTTTTTT
once | TRBJ2-2 | TRBV7-9 | . | CASTPGGFPGELFF | TGTGCCAGCACCCCAGGAGGGTTCCCCGGGGAGCTGTTTTTT
. | TRBJ1-1 | TRBV7-3 | TRBD1 | CASRPGGAVNTEAFF | TGTGCCAGCCGGCCAGGGGGTGCTGTGAACACTGAAGCTTTCTTT
. | TRBJ1-6 | TRBV10-3 | . | CAIRSAAQGGILHF | TGTGCCATCAGGTCCGCTGCACAGGGAGGGATCCTCCACTTT
. | TRBJ2-3 | TRBV5-1 | TRBD1 | CASSGDRGSGTDTQYF | TGCGCCAGCAGCGGGGACAGGGGGTCAGGGACAGATACGCAGTATTTT
. | TRBJ1-1 | TRBV28 | . | CASSHYLQNEAFF | TGTGCCAGCAGCCATTACCTCCAGAATGAAGCTTTCTTT
. | TRBJ1-5 | TRBV2 | TRBD1 | CASRTDRRGNQPQHF | TGTGCCAGCAGGACGGACAGGAGGGGGAATCAGCCCCAGCATTTT
. | TRBJ2-7 | TRBV5-1 | TRBD2 | CASSSEGTGGYEQYF | TGCGCCAGCAGCTCGGAAGGGACGGGAGGCTACGAGCAGTACTTC
. | TRBJ2-7 | TRBV6-6 | . | CASSSVASSYEQYF | TGTGCCAGCAGTTCAGTAGCGTCCTCCTACGAGCAGTACTTC
. | TRBJ2-7 | TRBV24-1 | . | CATSDPHGGSYEQYF | TGTGCCACCAGTGATCCGCACGGGGGCTCCTACGAGCAGTACTTC
. | TRBJ2-7 | TRBV5-1 | . | CASSLASTNYEQYF | TGCGCCAGCAGCTTGGCCTCCACTAACTACGAGCAGTACTTC
. | TRBJ2-1 | TRBV6-2/TRBV6-3 | TRBD2 | CASSYQFIALAGVNEQFF | TGTGCCAGCAGTTACCAATTCATCGCACTAGCGGGAGTCAATGAGCAGTTCTTC
. | TRBJ1-1 | TRBV5-1 | TRBD1 | CASSFRDRGRVTEAFF | TGCGCCAGCAGCTTTCGGGACAGGGGGAGGGTCACTGAAGCTTTCTTT
. | TRBJ2-1 | TRBV24-1 | TRBD1 | CATSRTGTVSNEQFF | TGTGCCACCAGTCGAACCGGGACAGTGTCCAATGAGCAGTTCTTC
. | TRBJ1-1 | TRBV14 | . | CASSQVGWAITGTEAFF | TGTGCCAGCAGCCAAGTCGGTTGGGCTATCACGGGGACTGAAGCTTTCTTT
. | TRBJ2-7 | TRBV5-4 | . | CASSPGGLESYEQYF | TGTGCCAGCAGCCCCGGCGGCCTAGAGAGCTACGAGCAGTACTTC
. | TRBJ1-1 | TRBV5-1 | . | CASRETAMNTEAFF | TGCGCCAGCAGAGAGACAGCTATGAACACTGAAGCTTTCTTT
. | TRBJ1-1 | TRBV2 | TRBD1 | CASSAEGAREAFF | TGTGCCAGCAGTGCTGAGGGGGCTCGTGAAGCTTTCTTT
. | TRBJ2-7 | TRBV10-1 | . | CASSAQQGGYEQYF | TGCGCCAGCAGCGCCCAGCAGGGTGGCTACGAGCAGTACTTC
. | TRBJ1-2 | TRBV18 | TRBD1 | CASSPPQGNHGYTF | TGTGCCAGCTCACCTCCACAGGGGAATCATGGCTACACCTTC
. | TRBJ2-6 | TRBV27 | . | CASSLISRPGANVLTF | TGTGCCAGCAGTTTAATCTCCAGGCCTGGGGCCAACGTCCTGACTTTC
once | TRBJ2-5 | TRBV7-9 | TRBD1 | CASSPTTGEETQYF | TGTGCCAGCAGTCCAACGACAGGGGAAGAGACCCAGTACTTC
. | TRBJ2-7 | TRBV10-2 | TRBD2 | CASRSGRGGYEQYF | TGCGCCAGCAGGAGCGGGAGGGGGGGTTACGAGCAGTACTTC
. | TRBJ1-6 | TRBV6-5 | . | CASSYSGTSNSPLHF | TGTGCCAGCAGTTACTCCGGGACAAGTAATTCACCCCTCCACTTT
. | TRBJ1-2 | TRBV10-3 | . | CAITPSRDTYGYTF | TGTGCCATCACCCCGAGTCGGGACACCTATGGCTACACCTTC
. | TRBJ2-7 | TRBV9 | . | CASSTLSGGYEQYF | TGTGCCAGCAGCACACTGAGCGGAGGCTACGAGCAGTACTTC
. | TRBJ2-3 | TRBV9 | TRBD2 | CASSRVAGTTDTQYF | TGTGCCAGCAGTAGGGTAGCGGGTACTACAGATACGCAGTATTTT